This T cell receptor (beta chain) was found in a study of PD-L1 blockade in urothelial cancer. About the research overall: Patients started atezolizumab in about 2014, 1,200 mg intravenously every 3 weeks.

Using immunoSEQ multiplex PCR, the repertoire was profiled, and TCRdb retains in-frame clones only, with some absent. The table includes about 72,000 clones, 85% to 90% detected once. Time point denoted: pretreatment peripheral blood. The germline V gene has CDR1 SGHVS and CDR2 FNYEAQ. The V segment lost 1 base and the J segment 3 bases; nucleotides outside the gene matches: 4. This CDR3 contains 16 residues. The TCR was taken from a man aged 70 or older with urothelial cancer. The V and J genes are TRBV7-6 and TRBJ2-3, with TRBD2 matching 10 bases. Sequenced here: PBMCs, sampled around atezolizumab (anti-PD-L1) treatment. CDR3 nucleotide sequence: TGTGCCAGCAGCTTAGTACTAGCGGGAACAACAGATACGCAGTATTTT. It encodes CASSLVLAGTTDTQYF.